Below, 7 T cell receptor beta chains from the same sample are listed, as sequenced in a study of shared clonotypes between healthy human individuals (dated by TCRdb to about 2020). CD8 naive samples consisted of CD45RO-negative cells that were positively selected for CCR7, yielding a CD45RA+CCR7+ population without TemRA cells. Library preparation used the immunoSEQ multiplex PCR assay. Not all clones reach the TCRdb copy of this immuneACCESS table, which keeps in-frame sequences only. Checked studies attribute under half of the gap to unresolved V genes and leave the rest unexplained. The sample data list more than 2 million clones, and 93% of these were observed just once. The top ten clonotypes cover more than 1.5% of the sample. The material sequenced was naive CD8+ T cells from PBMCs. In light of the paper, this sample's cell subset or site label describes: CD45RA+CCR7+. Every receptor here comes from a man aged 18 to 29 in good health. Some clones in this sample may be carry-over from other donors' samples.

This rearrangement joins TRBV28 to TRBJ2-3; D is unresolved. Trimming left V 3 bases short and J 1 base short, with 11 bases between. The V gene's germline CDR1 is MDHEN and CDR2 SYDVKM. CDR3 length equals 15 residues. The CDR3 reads CASSFPRTGTDTQYF. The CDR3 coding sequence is TGTGCCAGCAGTTTCCCCCGGACGGGCACAGATACGCAGTATTTT.

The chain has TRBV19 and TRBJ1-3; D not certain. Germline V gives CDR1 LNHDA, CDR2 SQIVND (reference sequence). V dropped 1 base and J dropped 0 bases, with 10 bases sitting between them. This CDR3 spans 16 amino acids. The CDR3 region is CASSIAGSRSGNTIYF. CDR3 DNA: TGTGCCAGTAGTATAGCGGGGAGCCGCTCTGGAAACACCATATATTTT.

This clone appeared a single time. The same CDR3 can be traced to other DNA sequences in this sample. The CDR3 region is CASSLTENYGYTF. Here the CDR3 DNA reads TGTGCCAGCAGTTTAACAGAGAACTATGGCTACACCTTC. This sequence joins TRBV28 and TRBJ1-2; D gene ambiguous. Germline values: CDR1 MDHEN, CDR2 SYDVKM. V was trimmed by 2 bases and J by 2 bases, leaving 6 bases between them. This CDR3 is 13 amino acids long.

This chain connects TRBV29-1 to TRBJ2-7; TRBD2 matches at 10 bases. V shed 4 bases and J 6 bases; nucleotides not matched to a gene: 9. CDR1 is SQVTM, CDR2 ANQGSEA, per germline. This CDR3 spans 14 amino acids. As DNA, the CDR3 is TGCAGCGTTGCCAGCGGGAGGGCCTTTACCGAGCAGTACTTC. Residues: CSVASGRAFTEQYF.

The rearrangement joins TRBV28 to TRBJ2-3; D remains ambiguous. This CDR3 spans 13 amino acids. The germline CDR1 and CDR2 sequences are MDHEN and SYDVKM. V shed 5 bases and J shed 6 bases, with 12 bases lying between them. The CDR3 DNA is TGTGCCAGCAGTCCCCACGTGGGGGATACGCAGTATTTT. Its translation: CASSPHVGDTQYF.

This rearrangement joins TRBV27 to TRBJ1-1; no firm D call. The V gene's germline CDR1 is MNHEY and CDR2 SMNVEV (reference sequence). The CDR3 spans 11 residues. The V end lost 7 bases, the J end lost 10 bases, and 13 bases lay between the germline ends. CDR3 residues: CASMDAVRAFF. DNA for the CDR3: TGTGCCAGCATGGATGCGGTCAGAGCTTTCTTT.

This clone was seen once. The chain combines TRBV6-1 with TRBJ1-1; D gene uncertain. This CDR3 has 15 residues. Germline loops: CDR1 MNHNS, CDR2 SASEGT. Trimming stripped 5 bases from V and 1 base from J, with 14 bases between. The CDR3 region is CASSPPGVQNTEAFF. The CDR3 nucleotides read TGTGCCAGCAGTCCCCCTGGGGTTCAGAACACTGAAGCTTTCTTT.